The T cell receptor beta chain described here comes from a study of breast tumors, draining lymph nodes, adjacent tissues. CDR1 is SGHTA, CDR2 FQGTGA, per germline. The trim removed 5 bases at V and 9 bases at J, leaving 14 bases unmatched. This CDR3 region has 18 residues. From the multiplex PCR reads, TCRdb called clonotypes with MiXCR, one entry per CDR3 protein. This sample has just under 65,000 distinct CDR3 sequences, with approximately 57% found just once. General study results and limits: Tumor TCR diversity was below lymph nodes but above nontumor tissue. The lymph node origin of tumor T cells was framed as consistent with a hypothesis, not demonstrated. Tumor and nontumor repertoires were significantly more similar in luminal-like than in basal-like breast cancer.

On this clonotype: What it binds is not known.

This receptor was obtained from a female donor with breast cancer. Some clones in this sample may be carry-over from other donors' samples. Material: breast tumor tissue. The rearrangement links TRBV7-3 to TRBJ2-1; 15 bases agree with TRBD2. The CDR3 spells CASSTRTSGRAGGGEQFF. The DNA of the CDR3 is TGTGCCAGCAGCACCCGGACTAGCGGGAGGGCCGGGGGGGGTGAGCAGTTCTTC.